What follows are 9 T cell receptor beta chains derived from one specimen sequenced in a study of T cells in Graves' hyperthyroidism and ophthalmopathy. RNA transcripts were the template for amplifying TCR beta CDR3 regions. Using the HTBI primer set, a first-round RT-PCR was run on the TCR CDR3. TCRdb reanalysed the multiplex PCR reads using MiXCR and keeps one entry per CDR3 protein. This sample yields 500,000 to 750,000 distinct CDR3 sequences, of which 46% are seen a single time; more than 7.5% belongs to the top ten. The specimen sequenced was peripheral blood or thyroid tissue (not recorded which). These receptors were obtained from a woman aged 18 to 35 with Graves' hyperthyroidism.

About this clonotype: This may be a read error: a much more frequent sequence differs by one nucleotide. This chain uses TRBV12-3 or TRBV12-4 with TRBJ1-1, with a weak D call TRBD1 (5 bases). This CDR3 spans 15 amino acids. V gave up 4 bases and J gave up 6 bases, with 18 bases separating them. The CDR3 bases are TGTGCCAGCAGTTCCTGGGGGTCGGGAAACGCTGAAGCTTTCTTT. Translating it yields CASSSWGSGNAEAFF.

This clonotype was counted many times. The chain uses TRBV7-6 and TRBJ2-5; tentatively, D is TRBD2 (5 bases). This CDR3 spans 11 amino acids. Trimming took off 4 bases at V and 9 bases at J, with 9 bases between the two ends. Germline CDR1 SGHVS, CDR2 FNYEAQ. The CDR3 nucleotides read TGTGCCAGCAGCTCCGAGGAGGCCCAGTACTTC. Translated, it gives CASSSEEAQYF.

CDR3 coding DNA: TGCAGCGTTAGACAGGGAGGCAGACCCAAGACCGGGGAGCTGTTTTTT. Amino acid sequence: CSVRQGGRPKTGELFF. The chain is built from TRBV29-1 and TRBJ2-2; D might be TRBD1 (7 bases). This CDR3 has 16 residues. Germline CDR1 and CDR2: SQVTM and ANQGSEA. V lost 5 bases and J 5 bases, leaving 21 bases between the germline ends.

The chain couples TRBV5-8 to TRBJ1-1; D unresolved. V was clipped by 0 bases and J by 0 bases, with 12 bases between them. The length of the CDR3 is 16 residues. Germline CDR1 reads SGHTS; CDR2 reads YDEGEE. The CDR3 DNA is TGTGCCAGCAGCTTGGACGCTATCGTTATGAACACTGAAGCTTTCTTT. It is translated as CASSLDAIVMNTEAFF.

This clonotype was found many times. The gene calls are TRBV7-9 and TRBJ2-2, with a tentative D call TRBD2 (6 bases). V lost 0 bases and J 5 bases, leaving 16 bases between the germline ends. CDR1 SEHNR and CDR2 FQNEAQ come from the germline V gene (reference sequence). This CDR3 region has 17 residues. CDR3 region: CASSLAHGGPVTGELFF. The DNA for the CDR3 is TGTGCCAGCAGCTTAGCCCACGGAGGGCCGGTAACCGGGGAGCTGTTTTTT.

This clonotype was counted between two and nine times. This chain joins TRBV19 and TRBJ1-3, with TRBD1 identical over 7 bases. The V segment lost 7 bases and the J segment 3 bases; nucleotides outside the gene matches: 6. The germline gives CDR1 LNHDA, CDR2 SQIVND (reference sequence). The CDR3 sequence is 14 residues long. The CDR3 region has the DNA TGTGCCAGTACCAACAGGGGTCGTGGAAACACCATATATTTT. Protein: CASTNRGRGNTIYF.

To note about this clonotype: It may be a read error: a sequence one base away is much more abundant. The chain carries TRBV7-8 and TRBJ2-5; 7 bases align to TRBD1. Germline assignment: CDR1 SGHVS and CDR2 FQNEAQ. The CDR3 has 15 amino acids. CDR3 nucleotide sequence: TGTGCCAGCAGACTACAGGGGTTCTACCAAAAGACCCAGTACTTC. Its translation is CASRLQGFYQKTQYF.

This clonotype showed up just once. This chain uses TRBV24-1 with TRBJ2-5; no reliable D call. Trimming pared 9 bases from V and 5 bases from J, leaving 21 bases between. Germline V lookup: CDR1 KGHDR, CDR2 SFDVKD. This CDR3 comprises 15 residues. CDR3 sequence reads: CATPYRTGGMETQYF. The CDR3 DNA is TGTGCCACCCCATACAGAACCGGTGGTATGGAGACCCAGTACTTC.

As for this clonotype: A much larger clone sits a single nucleotide away, making a read error possible. The chain combines TRBV7-9 with TRBJ1-4, with 8 bases lining up with TRBD1. This CDR3 contains 14 residues. V gave up 5 bases and J gave up 5 bases; unmatched junction bases: 4. The germline V gene has CDR1 SEHNR and CDR2 FQNEAQ (reference sequence). CDR3 nucleotides: TGTGCCAGCAGCCCCCGGACAGGGAATGAAAAACTGTTTTTT. Encoded protein: CASSPRTGNEKLFF.